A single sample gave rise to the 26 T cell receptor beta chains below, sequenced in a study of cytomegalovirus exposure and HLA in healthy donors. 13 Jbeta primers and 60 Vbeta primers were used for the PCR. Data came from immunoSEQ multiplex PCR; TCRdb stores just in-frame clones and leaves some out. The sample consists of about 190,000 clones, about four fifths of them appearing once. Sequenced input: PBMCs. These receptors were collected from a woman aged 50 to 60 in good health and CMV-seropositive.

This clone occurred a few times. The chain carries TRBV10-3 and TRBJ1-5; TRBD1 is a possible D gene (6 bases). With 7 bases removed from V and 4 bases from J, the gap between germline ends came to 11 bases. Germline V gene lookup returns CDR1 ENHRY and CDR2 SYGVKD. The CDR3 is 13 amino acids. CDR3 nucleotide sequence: TGTGCCATCACCGGACAGCTTAATCAGCCCCAGCATTTT. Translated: CAITGQLNQPQHF.

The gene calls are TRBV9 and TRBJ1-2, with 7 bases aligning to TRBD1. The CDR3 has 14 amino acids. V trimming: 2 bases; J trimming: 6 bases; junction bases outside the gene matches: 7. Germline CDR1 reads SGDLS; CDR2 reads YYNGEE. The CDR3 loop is CASSVNRGENGYTF. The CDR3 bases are TGTGCCAGCAGCGTTAACAGGGGTGAGAATGGCTACACCTTC.

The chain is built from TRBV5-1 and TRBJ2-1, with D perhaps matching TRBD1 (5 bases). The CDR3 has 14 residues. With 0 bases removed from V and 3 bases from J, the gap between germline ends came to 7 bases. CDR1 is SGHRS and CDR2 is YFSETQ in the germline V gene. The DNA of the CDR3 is TGCGCCAGCAGCTTGGGACAGAGCTACAATGAGCAGTTCTTC. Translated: CASSLGQSYNEQFF.

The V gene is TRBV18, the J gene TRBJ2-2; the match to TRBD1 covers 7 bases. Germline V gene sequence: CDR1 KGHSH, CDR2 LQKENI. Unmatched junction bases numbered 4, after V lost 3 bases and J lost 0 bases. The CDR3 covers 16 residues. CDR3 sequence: CASSPRQGTNTGELFF. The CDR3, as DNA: TGTGCCAGCTCACCGCGACAGGGAACGAACACCGGGGAGCTGTTTTTT.

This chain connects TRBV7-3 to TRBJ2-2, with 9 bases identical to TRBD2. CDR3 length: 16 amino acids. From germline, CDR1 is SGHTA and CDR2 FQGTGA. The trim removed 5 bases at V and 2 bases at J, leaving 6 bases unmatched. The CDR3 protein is CASSKRLAENTGELFF. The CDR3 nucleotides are TGTGCCAGCAGCAAAAGACTAGCGGAAAACACCGGGGAGCTGTTTTTT. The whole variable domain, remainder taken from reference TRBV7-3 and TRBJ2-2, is GAGVSQTPSNKVTEKGKYVELRCDPISGHTALYWYRQSLGQGPEFLIYFQGTGAADDSGLPNDRFFAVRPEGSVSTLKIQRTERGDSAVYLCASSKRLAENTGELFFGEGSRLTVL.

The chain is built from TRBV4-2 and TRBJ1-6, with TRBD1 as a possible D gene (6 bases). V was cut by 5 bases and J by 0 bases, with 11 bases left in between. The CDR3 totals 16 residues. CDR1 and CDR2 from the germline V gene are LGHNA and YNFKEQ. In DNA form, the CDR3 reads TGTGCCAGCAGCTTGCAGGGGAGCTCCTATAATTCACCCCTCCACTTT. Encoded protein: CASSLQGSSYNSPLHF.

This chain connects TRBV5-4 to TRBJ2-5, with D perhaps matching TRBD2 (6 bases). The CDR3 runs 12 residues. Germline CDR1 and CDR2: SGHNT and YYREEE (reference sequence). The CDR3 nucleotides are TGTGCTACAGCGGGTGTACAAGAGACCCAGTACTTC. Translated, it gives CATAGVQETQYF.

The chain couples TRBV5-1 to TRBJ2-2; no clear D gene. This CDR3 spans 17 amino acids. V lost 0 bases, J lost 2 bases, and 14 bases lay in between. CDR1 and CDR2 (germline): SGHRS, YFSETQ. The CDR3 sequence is CASSLDNETPNTGELFF. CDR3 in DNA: TGCGCCAGCAGCTTGGACAACGAAACACCTAACACCGGGGAGCTGTTTTTT.

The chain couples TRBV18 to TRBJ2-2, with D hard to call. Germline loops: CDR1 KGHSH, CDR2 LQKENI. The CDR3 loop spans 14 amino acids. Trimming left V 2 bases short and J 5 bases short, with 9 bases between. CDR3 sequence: CASSPYPMTGELFF. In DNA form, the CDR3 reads TGTGCCAGCTCACCATATCCTATGACCGGGGAGCTGTTTTTT.

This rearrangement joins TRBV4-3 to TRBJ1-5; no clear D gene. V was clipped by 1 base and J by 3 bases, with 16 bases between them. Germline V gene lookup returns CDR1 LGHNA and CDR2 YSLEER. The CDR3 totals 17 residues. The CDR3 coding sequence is TGCGCCAGCAGCCAAGGTCGCTTGGTGACACACAATCAGCCCCAGCATTTT. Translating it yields CASSQGRLVTHNQPQHF.

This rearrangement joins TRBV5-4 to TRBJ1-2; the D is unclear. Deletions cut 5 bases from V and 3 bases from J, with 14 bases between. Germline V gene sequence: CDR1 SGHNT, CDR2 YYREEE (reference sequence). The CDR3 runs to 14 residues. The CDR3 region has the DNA TGTGCCAGCAGACGTGCCCTGGCAGACTATGGCTACACCTTC. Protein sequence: CASRRALADYGYTF.

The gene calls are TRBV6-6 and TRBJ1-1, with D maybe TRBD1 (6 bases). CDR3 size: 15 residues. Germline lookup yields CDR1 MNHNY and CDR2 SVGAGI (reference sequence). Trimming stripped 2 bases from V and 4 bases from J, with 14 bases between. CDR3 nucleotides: TGTGCCAGCAGTTACGAAGCAGGGGAGGGCACTGAAGCTTTCTTT. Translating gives CASSYEAGEGTEAFF.

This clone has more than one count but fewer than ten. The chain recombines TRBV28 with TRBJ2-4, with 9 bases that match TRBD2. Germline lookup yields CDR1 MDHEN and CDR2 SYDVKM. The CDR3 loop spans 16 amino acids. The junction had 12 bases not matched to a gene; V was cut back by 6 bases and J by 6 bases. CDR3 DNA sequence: TGTGCCAGCAGCTCTCTGTCCGGGACTAGCCTAAACATTCAGTACTTC. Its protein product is CASSSLSGTSLNIQYF.

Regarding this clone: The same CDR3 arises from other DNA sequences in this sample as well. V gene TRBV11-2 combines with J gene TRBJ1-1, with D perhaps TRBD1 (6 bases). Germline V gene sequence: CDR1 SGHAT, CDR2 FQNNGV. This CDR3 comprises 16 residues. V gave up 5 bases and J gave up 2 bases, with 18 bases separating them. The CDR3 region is CASSPRRSGVNTEAFF. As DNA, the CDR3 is TGTGCCAGCAGCCCAAGACGGTCAGGGGTCAACACTGAAGCTTTCTTT.

CDR3 nucleotides: TGTGCCAGCAGTCCCACAGGGGCTGGCTACACCTTC. The encoded protein is CASSPTGAGYTF. The V call is TRBV6-6, the J call TRBJ1-2; 7 bases map to TRBD1. Germline V lookup: CDR1 MNHNY, CDR2 SVGAGI (reference sequence). The CDR3 length is 12 residues. Unmatched junction bases numbered 4, after V lost 5 bases and J lost 7 bases.

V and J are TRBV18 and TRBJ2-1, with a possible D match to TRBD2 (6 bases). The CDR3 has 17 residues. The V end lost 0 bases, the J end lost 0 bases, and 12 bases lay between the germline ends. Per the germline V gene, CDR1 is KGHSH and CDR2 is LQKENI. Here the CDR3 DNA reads TGTGCCAGCTCACCACCGTCGGGAGAGAGCTCCTACAATGAGCAGTTCTTC. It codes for CASSPPSGESSYNEQFF.

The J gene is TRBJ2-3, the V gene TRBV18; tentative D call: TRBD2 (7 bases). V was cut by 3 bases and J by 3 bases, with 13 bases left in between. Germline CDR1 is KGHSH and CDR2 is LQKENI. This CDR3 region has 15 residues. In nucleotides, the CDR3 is TGTGCCAGCTCACCGGGGGCTAGCGGAACAGATACGCAGTATTTT. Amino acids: CASSPGASGTDTQYF.

CDR3 nucleotides: TGTGCCAGCAGCCCGGGGGCGGGGGATGAAAAACTGTTTTTT. It encodes CASSPGAGDEKLFF. This chain uses TRBV7-2 with TRBJ1-4; D may be TRBD1 (6 bases). Looked up from germline, CDR1 is SGHTA and CDR2 is FQGNSA. CDR3 size: 14 residues. Between the trimmed V and J ends, which lost 5 bases and 6 bases, there was a span of 13 bases. Combining the CDR3 with reference TRBV7-2 and TRBJ1-4 gives the whole variable domain GAGVSQSPSNKVTEKGKDVELRCDPISGHTALYWYRQSLGQGLEFLIYFQGNSAPDKSGLPSDRFSAERTGGSVSTLTIQRTQQEDSAVYLCASSPGAGDEKLFFGSGTQLSVL.

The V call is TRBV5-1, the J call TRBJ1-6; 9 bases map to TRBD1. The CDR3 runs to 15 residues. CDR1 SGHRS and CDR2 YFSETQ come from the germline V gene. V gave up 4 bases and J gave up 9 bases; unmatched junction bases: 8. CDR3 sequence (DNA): TGCGCCAGCAGCCCCCCGGGACAGGGAAGTTCACCCCTCCACTTT. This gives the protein CASSPPGQGSSPLHF.

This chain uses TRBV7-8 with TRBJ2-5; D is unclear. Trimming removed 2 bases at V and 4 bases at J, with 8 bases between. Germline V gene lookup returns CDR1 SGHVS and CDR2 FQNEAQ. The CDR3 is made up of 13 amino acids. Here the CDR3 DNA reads TGTGCCAGCAGCTTAAGAGTTCTAGAGACCCAGTACTTC. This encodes CASSLRVLETQYF. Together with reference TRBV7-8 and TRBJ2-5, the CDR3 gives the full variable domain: GAGVSQSPRYKVAKRGQDVALRCDPISGHVSLFWYQQALGQGPEFLTYFQNEAQLDKSGLPSDRFFAERPEGSVSTLKIQRTQQEDSAVYLCASSLRVLETQYFGPGTRLLVL.

This CDR3 is CASSPGTGGAYEQYF. In DNA form, the CDR3 reads TGTGCCAGCAGCCCGGGGACAGGGGGGGCCTACGAGCAGTACTTC. This chain connects TRBV27 to TRBJ2-7; 11 bases map to TRBD1. Losses at the gene ends were 6 bases for V and 2 bases for J; bases not matched to a gene: 6. This CDR3 is 15 amino acids long. Germline V CDR1 and CDR2: MNHEY, SMNVEV (reference sequence).

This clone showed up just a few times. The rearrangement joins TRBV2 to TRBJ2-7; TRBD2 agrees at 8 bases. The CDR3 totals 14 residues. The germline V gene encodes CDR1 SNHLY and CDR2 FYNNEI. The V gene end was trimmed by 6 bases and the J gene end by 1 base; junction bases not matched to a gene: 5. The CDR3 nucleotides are TGTGCCAGCAGGGGTGCGGGGGGATCCTACGAGCAGTACTTC. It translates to CASRGAGGSYEQYF.

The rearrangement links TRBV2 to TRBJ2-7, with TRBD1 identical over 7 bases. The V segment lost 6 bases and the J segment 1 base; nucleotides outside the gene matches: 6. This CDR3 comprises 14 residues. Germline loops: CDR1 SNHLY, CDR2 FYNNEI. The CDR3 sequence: CASREPGQSYEQYF. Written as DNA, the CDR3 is TGTGCCAGCAGGGAGCCGGGACAGTCCTACGAGCAGTACTTC.

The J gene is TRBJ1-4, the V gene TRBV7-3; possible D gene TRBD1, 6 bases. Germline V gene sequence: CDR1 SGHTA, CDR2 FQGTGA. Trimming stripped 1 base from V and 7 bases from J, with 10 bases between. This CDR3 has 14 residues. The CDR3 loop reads CASSLIRGGEKLFF. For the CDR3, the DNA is TGTGCCAGCAGCTTAATCAGGGGTGGTGAAAAACTGTTTTTT.

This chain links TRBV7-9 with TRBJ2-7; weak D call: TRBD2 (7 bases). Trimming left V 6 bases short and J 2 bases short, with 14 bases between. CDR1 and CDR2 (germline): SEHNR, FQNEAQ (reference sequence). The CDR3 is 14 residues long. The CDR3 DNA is TGTGCCAGCAGTTCGACGGGGGGCGCCTACGAGCAGTACTTC. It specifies CASSSTGGAYEQYF. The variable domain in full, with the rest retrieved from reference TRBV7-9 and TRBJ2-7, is DTGVSQNPRHKITKRGQNVTFRCDPISEHNRLYWYRQTLGQGPEFLTYFQNEAQLEKSRLLSDRFSAERPKGSFSTLEIQRTEQGDSAMYLCASSSTGGAYEQYFGPGTRLTVT.

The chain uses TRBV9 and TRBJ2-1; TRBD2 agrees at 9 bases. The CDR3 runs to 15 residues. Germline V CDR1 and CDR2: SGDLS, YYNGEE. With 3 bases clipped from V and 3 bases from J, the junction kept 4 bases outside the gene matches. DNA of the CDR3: TGTGCCAGCAGCGGGGGTAGCGGGGGCTACAATGAGCAGTTCTTC. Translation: CASSGGSGGYNEQFF.